This T cell receptor beta chain emerged from a study of T cells in Graves' hyperthyroidism and ophthalmopathy. V was trimmed by 4 bases and J by 0 bases, leaving 9 bases between them. This CDR3 is 14 amino acids long. Germline V lookup: CDR1 MNHEY, CDR2 SMNVEV (reference sequence). The CDR3 regions of TCR beta were amplified from RNA transcripts. Initially, a first-round RT-PCR of the TCR CDR3 employed the HTBI primer set. TCRdb recomputed calls from the multiplex PCR reads with MiXCR, one row per CDR3 protein. Of hundreds of thousands of distinct CDR3 sequences in the sample, approximately 15% were seen once. The sample holds many counts of this clonotype.

The sequenced sample was blood. V usage is TRBV27 and J usage is TRBJ1-1; D remains ambiguous. This sequence originates from a woman between 18 and 29 years old with Graves' hyperthyroidism. CDR3 sequence: CASSSRFLNTEAFF. The CDR3 DNA is TGTGCCAGCAGTTCCCGGTTCCTGAACACTGAAGCTTTCTTT.